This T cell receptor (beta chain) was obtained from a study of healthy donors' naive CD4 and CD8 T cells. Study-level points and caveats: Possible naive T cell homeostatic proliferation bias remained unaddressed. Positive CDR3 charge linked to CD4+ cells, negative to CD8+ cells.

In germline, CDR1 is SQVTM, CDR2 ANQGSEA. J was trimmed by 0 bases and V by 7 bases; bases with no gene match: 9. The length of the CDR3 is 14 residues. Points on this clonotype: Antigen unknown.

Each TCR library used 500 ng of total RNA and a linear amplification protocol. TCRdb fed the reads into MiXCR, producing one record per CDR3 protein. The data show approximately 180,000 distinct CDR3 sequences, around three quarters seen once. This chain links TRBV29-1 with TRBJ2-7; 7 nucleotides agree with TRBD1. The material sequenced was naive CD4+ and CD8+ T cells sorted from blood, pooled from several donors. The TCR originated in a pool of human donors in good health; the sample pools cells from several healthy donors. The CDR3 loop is CSATDRESSYEQYF. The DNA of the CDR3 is TGCAGCGCTACCGACAGGGAGAGCTCCTACGAGCAGTACTTC.